This T cell receptor (beta chain) was recovered during a study of shared clonotypes between healthy human individuals. Study context: Aged between 18 and 49, the donors were a couple of women and three men. General study results and limits: The naive CD4 repertoires of a few donors were compared, and approximately 5.3% of clonotypes were shared.

The length of the CDR3 is 15 residues. V lost 3 bases, J lost 4 bases, and 7 bases stayed unmatched. CDR1 is MGHRA, CDR2 YSYEKL, per germline. Turning to this clone: Its antigen remains unknown.

TCRdb's table, derived via immunoSEQ multiplex PCR, lists solely in-frame clones and lacks some. The sample lists about 1,800,000 clones; approximately 94% were seen once. Terminally differentiated effector memory CD45RA+ cells were excluded from the naive CD8 cells, which were CD45RO-negative and positively selected for CCR7. V usage is TRBV4-1 and J usage is TRBJ1-1, with TRBD1 matching over 8 bases. Sequencing input: naive CD8+ T cells sorted from blood. The clonotype was recovered from a young man in good health. CDR3 in DNA: TGCGCCAGCAGCCACCAAGGACAGGGAATCACTGAAGCTTTCTTT. Residues: CASSHQGQGITEAFF.